These 32 T cell receptor beta chains originate from one sample sequenced in a study of blood T cell repertoires in COVID-19. Profiled with immunoSEQ multiplex PCR; TCRdb holds only in-frame clones, not every one. The data show 150,000 to 200,000 clones, more than 65% seen once. The specimen sequenced was PBMCs or T cells enriched from blood (not recorded which). Receptors originate from a man in his sixties who had recovered from COVID-19.

The genes are TRBV3-1 (or the pseudogene TRBV3-2) and TRBJ2-3, with 9 bases aligning to TRBD1. The germline V gene encodes CDR1 LGHDT and CDR2 YNNKEL (reference sequence). CDR3 size: 16 residues. With V trimmed by 5 bases and J by 6 bases, 12 bases remained unmatched. CDR3 sequence reads: CASSYSGTGTVDTQYF. Written as DNA, the CDR3 is TGTGCCAGCAGCTATTCCGGGACAGGGACCGTGGATACGCAGTATTTT.

This clone came up once. This CDR3 reads CASSLGVAGAYNEQFF. The CDR3 nucleotides read TGCGCCAGCAGCTTGGGCGTGGCGGGAGCCTACAATGAGCAGTTCTTC. The rearrangement links TRBV5-1 to TRBJ2-1; 7 bases are a match to TRBD2. The CDR3 contains 16 residues. V trimming: 0 bases; J trimming: 2 bases; junction bases outside the gene matches: 5. Germline-derived CDR1 and CDR2 are SGHRS and YFSETQ.

This clone was recorded once. The rearrangement joins TRBV18 to TRBJ2-7; 9 bases align to TRBD2. Looked up from germline, CDR1 is KGHSH and CDR2 is LQKENI. V trimming: 5 bases; J trimming: 5 bases; junction bases outside the gene matches: 16. CDR3 length equals 17 residues. The CDR3 DNA reads as TGTGCCAGCTCAACAGATTTTGGACTAGCGATACCCCACGAGCAGTACTTC. Amino acids: CASSTDFGLAIPHEQYF.

Only a few counts were recorded for this clone. The CDR3, as DNA: TGCGCCAGCAGCTTTAGTCAGGGGGCCTATGGCTACACCTTC. Translating it yields CASSFSQGAYGYTF. The chain employs TRBV5-1 and TRBJ1-2, with 8 bases identical to TRBD1. There are 14 residues in the CDR3. Germline V CDR1 and CDR2: SGHRS, YFSETQ. Losses at the gene ends were 2 bases for V and 4 bases for J; bases not matched to a gene: 4.

The genes are TRBV3-1 (or the pseudogene TRBV3-2) and TRBJ2-5, with a possible D match to TRBD2 (5 bases). Germline loops: CDR1 LGHDT, CDR2 YNNKEL (reference sequence). Trimming pared 3 bases from V and 7 bases from J, leaving 27 bases between. The CDR3 runs to 18 residues. CDR3 sequence: CASSQLIYRTNEGRTQYF. For the CDR3, the DNA is TGTGCCAGCAGCCAGCTTATATATAGGACCAATGAAGGGAGGACCCAGTACTTC.

V gene TRBV28 combines with J gene TRBJ2-7; 9 bases are a match to TRBD1. J lost 3 bases, V lost 6 bases, and 9 bases had no gene match. Per the germline V gene, CDR1 is MDHEN and CDR2 is SYDVKM. The CDR3 extends over 15 amino acids. The CDR3 region has the DNA TGTGCCAGCAGACCCGGACAGGGGTACGGCTACGAGCAGTACTTC. It encodes CASRPGQGYGYEQYF.

This clone was recorded once. Within the sample, other DNA sequences also encode this same CDR3. The chain joins TRBV18 to TRBJ2-5, with D possibly being TRBD2 (5 bases). Germline V CDR1 and CDR2: KGHSH, LQKENI. This CDR3 is built from 14 residues. Deletions cut 3 bases from V and 3 bases from J, with 11 bases between. For the CDR3, the DNA is TGTGCCAGCTCACCGACAACCGGGAAAGAGACCCAGTACTTC. This sequence encodes CASSPTTGKETQYF.

The chain couples TRBV19 to TRBJ1-5; no clear D. The CDR3 runs 15 residues. Trimming shortened V by 5 bases and J by 3 bases, and 14 bases separated the two germline ends. CDR1 and CDR2 from the germline V gene are LNHDA and SQIVND (reference sequence). DNA for the CDR3: TGTGCCAGTAGTTTGCAGGCTTACGACAATCAGCCCCAGCATTTT. Translating it yields CASSLQAYDNQPQHF.

V usage is TRBV3-1 (or the pseudogene TRBV3-2) and J usage is TRBJ2-1, with 9 bases fitting TRBD2. V shed 5 bases and J 6 bases; nucleotides not matched to a gene: 11. Germline V gene lookup returns CDR1 LGHDT and CDR2 YNNKEL (reference sequence). The CDR3 sequence is 16 residues long. As DNA, the CDR3 is TGTGCCAGCAGCTTTCTAAGGACTAGCGTTTTCAATGAGCAGTTCTTC. It codes for CASSFLRTSVFNEQFF.

The chain uses TRBV29-1 and TRBJ2-3; 7 nucleotides align to TRBD1. This CDR3 has 12 residues. V lost 7 bases, J lost 3 bases, and 4 bases stayed unmatched. Germline values: CDR1 SQVTM, CDR2 ANQGSEA. CDR3 in amino acids: CSDRQGTDTQYF. As DNA, the CDR3 is TGCAGCGACCGACAGGGTACAGATACGCAGTATTTT.

The chain is built from TRBV27 and TRBJ2-7, with 8 bases matching TRBD1. Trimming removed 6 bases from V and 7 bases from J; junction bases left unmatched: 8. This CDR3 region has 13 residues. Germline CDR1 reads MNHEY; CDR2 reads SMNVEV (reference sequence). In DNA form, the CDR3 reads TGTGCCAGCAGGGACAGGGCGAGTGGGGAGCAGTACTTC. It codes for CASRDRASGEQYF.

The V call is TRBV10-3, the J call TRBJ2-2; 10 bases line up with TRBD1. Germline assignment: CDR1 ENHRY and CDR2 SYGVKD. V gave up 3 bases and J gave up 3 bases; unmatched junction bases: 4. The CDR3 extends over 16 amino acids. The CDR3 loop reads CAISDAGTGDTGELFF. In DNA, the CDR3 is TGTGCCATCAGTGACGCGGGGACAGGGGACACCGGGGAGCTGTTTTTT.

The V gene is TRBV15, the J gene TRBJ2-5; D is perhaps TRBD2 (6 bases). V was cut by 0 bases and J by 5 bases, with 19 bases left in between. This CDR3 contains 17 residues. CDR1 and CDR2 (germline): LNHNV, YYDKDF (reference sequence). The CDR3 loop is CATSRDPVSGGTETQYF. In nucleotides, the CDR3 is TGTGCCACCAGCAGAGACCCCGTTTCCGGGGGAACGGAGACCCAGTACTTC.

The rearrangement links TRBV3-1 (or the pseudogene TRBV3-2) to TRBJ2-7; D is possibly TRBD1 (6 bases). The germline V gene has CDR1 LGHDT and CDR2 YNNKEL (reference sequence). This CDR3 spans 18 amino acids. Trimming pared 0 bases from V and 5 bases from J, leaving 23 bases between. The CDR3 sequence: CASSQEVFSVTGWDEQYF. CDR3 coding DNA: TGTGCCAGCAGCCAAGAGGTCTTTTCGGTGACAGGTTGGGACGAGCAGTACTTC.

This chain links TRBV5-6 with TRBJ1-6; the D is unclear. The CDR3 contains 15 residues. Germline values: CDR1 SGHDT, CDR2 YYEEEE. V gave up 7 bases and J gave up 0 bases, with 11 bases separating them. Here the CDR3 DNA reads TGTGCCAGCCGGACGGGAAGCTCCTATAATTCACCCCTCCACTTT. This encodes CASRTGSSYNSPLHF.

A few counts support this clone. The V call is TRBV9, the J call TRBJ1-1; 8 bases fit TRBD1. The V gene end was trimmed by 0 bases and the J gene end by 5 bases; junction bases not matched to a gene: 6. The CDR3 extends over 15 amino acids. Germline values: CDR1 SGDLS, CDR2 YYNGEE. This CDR3 reads CASSVEPGGATEAFF. Written as DNA, the CDR3 is TGTGCCAGCAGCGTAGAGCCAGGGGGCGCGACTGAAGCTTTCTTT. Combining the CDR3 with reference TRBV9 and TRBJ1-1 gives the whole variable domain DSGVTQTPKHLITATGQRVTLRCSPRSGDLSVYWYQQSLDQGLQFLIQYYNGEERAKGNILERFSAQQFPDLHSELNLSSLELGDSALYFCASSVEPGGATEAFFGQGTRLTVV.

The rearrangement uses TRBV10-1 and TRBJ1-1; D not resolved. Per the germline V gene, CDR1 is WNHNN and CDR2 is SYGVQD (reference sequence). The germline V and J ends were trimmed by 8 bases and 4 bases, with 14 bases remaining between them. This CDR3 is built from 13 residues. The DNA of the CDR3 is TGCGCCAGCCCTTTCCCCCTTCTCACTGAAGCTTTCTTT. This codes for CASPFPLLTEAFF.

This chain links TRBV10-1 with TRBJ2-4, with 9 bases matching TRBD1. This CDR3 contains 12 residues. V lost 10 bases and J lost 6; bases outside the gene matches: 4. Germline values: CDR1 WNHNN, CDR2 SYGVQD (reference sequence). The CDR3 DNA follows: TGCGCCAACGACAGGGGGATAAACATTCAGTACTTC. Residues: CANDRGINIQYF.

The J gene is TRBJ2-1, the V gene TRBV5-1; weak D call: TRBD1 (5 bases). V lost 6 bases to trimming and J lost 3 bases, with 19 bases between them. Germline V gene lookup returns CDR1 SGHRS and CDR2 YFSETQ. The CDR3 totals 16 residues. CDR3 nucleotides: TGCGCCAGCAATGAACAGACAGACTTCGGCTACAATGAGCAGTTCTTC. Amino acids: CASNEQTDFGYNEQFF.

The CDR3 DNA reads TGCGCCACCCACGGGGAAGAGACCCAGTACTTC. This encodes CATHGEETQYF. This chain joins TRBV10-2 and TRBJ2-5; D possibly corresponds to TRBD2 (5 bases). The CDR3 loop spans 11 amino acids. CDR1 and CDR2 (germline): WSHSY, SAAADI. V was pared by 10 bases and J by 3 bases, with 9 bases between.

The rearrangement links TRBV24-1 to TRBJ2-2, with D possibly TRBD1 on 5 matching bases. There are 19 residues in the CDR3. The germline CDR1 and CDR2 sequences are KGHDR and SFDVKD. V lost 5 bases, J lost 1 base, and 22 bases lay in between. The CDR3 DNA reads TGTGCCACCAGTGCACCAGTCCGACTCGGCAGGGAGAACACCGGGGAGCTGTTTTTT. Amino acids: CATSAPVRLGRENTGELFF.

The V call is TRBV4-1, the J call TRBJ2-5; 10 positions agree with TRBD2. Germline CDR1 and CDR2: MGHRA and YSYEKL. Trimming removed 0 bases from V and 5 bases from J; junction bases left unmatched: 9. The CDR3 is 17 amino acids. The CDR3 spells CASSQESGRASWETQYF. In DNA form, the CDR3 reads TGCGCCAGCAGCCAAGAAAGCGGGAGGGCCAGTTGGGAGACCCAGTACTTC.

The V gene is TRBV30, the J gene TRBJ2-2; D is unresolved. Trimming shortened V by 3 bases and J by 0 bases, and 8 bases separated the two germline ends. The length of the CDR3 is 14 residues. Per germline, CDR1 GTSNPN and CDR2 SVGIG (reference sequence). CDR3 sequence reads: CAWRAPANTGELFF. The CDR3 bases are TGTGCCTGGAGAGCGCCAGCGAACACCGGGGAGCTGTTTTTT.

The genes are TRBV10-3 and TRBJ2-3; 8 nucleotides line up with TRBD2. The V and J ends lost 0 bases and 0 bases, in that order; junction bases with no gene match: 8. CDR3 length equals 18 residues. In germline, CDR1 is ENHRY, CDR2 SYGVKD. The CDR3 here is CAISESIRLATSTDTQYF. CDR3 coding DNA: TGTGCCATCAGTGAGTCAATCCGACTAGCGACTAGCACAGATACGCAGTATTTT.

The rearrangement joins TRBV5-1 to TRBJ2-7; 9 bases agree with TRBD1. CDR1 SGHRS and CDR2 YFSETQ come from the germline V gene. This CDR3 spans 15 amino acids. V gave up 2 bases and J gave up 4 bases; unmatched junction bases: 7. The CDR3 sequence is CASSFGGTGNYEQYF. The CDR3 nucleotides read TGCGCCAGCAGCTTCGGTGGGACAGGGAATTACGAGCAGTACTTC.

The J gene is TRBJ2-7, the V gene TRBV28, with 10 bases identical to TRBD2. Germline CDR1 is MDHEN and CDR2 is SYDVKM. V was clipped by 2 bases and J by 2 bases; unmatched bases: 12. This CDR3 is built from 18 residues. CDR3 sequence reads: CASSLNSGGAPLAYEQYF. The CDR3 nucleotides read TGTGCCAGCAGTTTAAACAGCGGGGGGGCCCCACTGGCCTACGAGCAGTACTTC.

This chain uses TRBV19 with TRBJ1-2; tentatively, D is TRBD1 (6 bases). The V end was cut by 5 bases, the J end by 7 bases, with 11 bases between. The CDR3 loop spans 12 amino acids. CDR1 and CDR2 from the germline V gene are LNHDA and SQIVND (reference sequence). The CDR3 nucleotides read TGTGCCAGTAGTTTCGGGACACCTGGCTACACCTTC. This sequence encodes CASSFGTPGYTF.

This chain links TRBV7-6 with TRBJ1-5; tentatively, D is TRBD1 (5 bases). CDR1 is SGHVS and CDR2 is FNYEAQ in the germline V gene. The CDR3 spans 15 residues. Deletions cut 6 bases from V and 0 bases from J, with 12 bases between. CDR3 coding DNA: TGTGCCAGCAGTCTAGACAGTTATAGCAATCAGCCCCAGCATTTT. It encodes CASSLDSYSNQPQHF.

This clone appeared a few times. This rearrangement joins TRBV6-5 to TRBJ2-7, with D hard to call. V shed 6 bases and J shed 5 bases, with 8 bases lying between them. Germline CDR1 is MNHEY and CDR2 is SVGAGI. The CDR3 loop spans 11 amino acids. The CDR3 loop reads CASRQTNEQYF. CDR3 DNA sequence: TGTGCCAGCAGACAAACTAACGAGCAGTACTTC.

This clone was seen a single time. The chain has TRBV12-3 or TRBV12-4 and TRBJ2-5; D ambiguous. V lost 6 bases and J lost 5, with 10 bases in between. The length of the CDR3 is 12 residues. CDR3 bases: TGTGCCAGCAGCCAGTCTGTGGAGACCCAGTACTTC. Protein sequence: CASSQSVETQYF.

This clone was detected only once. The rearrangement links TRBV14 to TRBJ2-1; 11 nucleotides align to TRBD2. Germline loops: CDR1 SGHDN, CDR2 FVKESK. This CDR3 is built from 16 residues. J lost 5 bases, V lost 1 base, and 4 bases had no gene match. The CDR3 DNA is TGTGCCAGCAGCCAAGCCCTAGCGGGGGGAGACAATGAGCAGTTCTTC. This encodes CASSQALAGGDNEQFF.

The V call is TRBV3-1 (or the pseudogene TRBV3-2), the J call TRBJ2-7; no definite D call. The CDR3 length is 13 residues. Germline CDR1 is LGHDT and CDR2 is YNNKEL (reference sequence). The V end lost 5 bases, the J end lost 2 bases, and 10 bases lay between the germline ends. The CDR3 sequence is CASSDYNTYEQYF. The CDR3 bases are TGTGCCAGCAGCGATTATAACACCTACGAGCAGTACTTC.